This T cell receptor beta chain stems from a study of T cell changes during pregnancy in multiple sclerosis. The CDR3 is made up of 15 amino acids. J gave up 2 bases and V 5 bases, and 8 bases lay outside the gene matches. CDR1 is MNHNS and CDR2 is SASEGT in the germline V gene. The table came from immunoSEQ multiplex PCR; TCRdb's copy has only in-frame clones and leaves some out. There are 70,000 to 95,000 clones in the sample; 93% occur only once, and roughly 2.5% lies in the top ten. The chain uses TRBV6-1 and TRBJ2-7, with 8 bases aligning to TRBD1. This receptor was identified in a female donor with multiple sclerosis, enrolled in a pregnancy study. The starting material was peripheral blood, obtained in the second trimester of pregnancy. The CDR3 coding sequence is TGTGCCAGCAGTAGGGGACAGGTGGTAACCTACGAGCAGTACTTC. Encoded protein: CASSRGQVVTYEQYF.